This T cell receptor beta chain was identified during a study of CD8 T cells in Susac syndrome. Study summary: When blood was drawn, the patients with Susac syndrome were therapy-naive, on corticosteroids, or on intravenous immunoglobulin alone.

To note about this clonotype: Its matching antigen is unknown.

Germline loops: CDR1 MNHEY, CDR2 SVGEGT. V shed 5 bases and J shed 0 bases, with 8 bases lying between them. The CDR3 sequence is 14 residues long. Study outcomes and limitations: When the CD4+ T cell repertoires of patients with Susac syndrome were examined, they did not show any clonal expansion.

The T cells that were sequenced for TCR beta were CD8+ and CD4+ cells from blood. The RNA input was about 0.45 to 1 ug, and it was reverse transcribed with random hexamers. TCRdb analysed the immunoSEQ multiplex PCR reads with MiXCR anew, one entry per CDR3 protein. Of 80,000 or so distinct CDR3 sequences listed, just over 90% are singletons. The sequenced sample was CD4+ T cells from PBMCs. This sequence originates from a human donor with Susac syndrome. The genes are TRBV6-2 or TRBV6-3 and TRBJ2-4; D unresolved. CDR3 in amino acids: CASSEKGAKNIQYF. As DNA, the CDR3 is TGTGCCAGCAGTGAAAAGGGAGCCAAAAACATTCAGTACTTC.